The next 13 T cell receptor beta chains were all read from a single sample in a study of blood T cell repertoires in COVID-19. Sequencing used immunoSEQ multiplex PCR; TCRdb keeps in-frame clones, though not all of them. The sample carries around 66,000 clones, approximately 89% recorded once. The sample comprised peripheral blood. The receptors stem from a man in his fifties or sixties with acute or convalescent COVID-19.

The V call is TRBV11-2, the J call TRBJ1-2; D gene uncertain. There are 17 residues in the CDR3. Germline CDR1 SGHAT, CDR2 FQNNGV. V lost 0 bases to trimming and J lost 2 bases, with 16 bases between them. The CDR3 nucleotides read TGTGCCAGCAGCTTAGAAGGGTATTCTGGACTCAACTATGGCTACACCTTC. Its translation: CASSLEGYSGLNYGYTF.

This sequence joins TRBV4-3 and TRBJ2-2; weak D call: TRBD2 (5 bases). The CDR3 consists of 17 residues. Trimming took 0 bases from V and 3 from J, leaving 14 bases between them. Per germline, CDR1 LGHNA and CDR2 YSLEER. The CDR3 DNA reads TGCGCCAGCAGCCAAGATTGGGTGTTGAGGGACACCGGGGAGCTGTTTTTT. This translates into CASSQDWVLRDTGELFF.

This clone was counted only a few times. The gene calls are TRBV11-2 and TRBJ2-5; tentative D call: TRBD2 (6 bases). The CDR3 length is 16 residues. Trimming removed 1 base from V and 0 bases from J, with 12 bases in between. Germline V gene data show CDR1 as SGHAT and CDR2 as FQNNGV. Here the CDR3 reads CASSLVGGMYQETQYF. As DNA, the CDR3 is TGTGCCAGCAGCTTAGTCGGAGGGATGTACCAAGAGACCCAGTACTTC.

The rearrangement uses TRBV4-3 and TRBJ1-4; D not certain. There are 16 residues in the CDR3. V dropped 1 base and J dropped 5 bases, with 14 bases sitting between them. Germline CDR1 reads LGHNA; CDR2 reads YSLEER. The CDR3 spells CASSQGVTTENEKLFF. CDR3 sequence (DNA): TGCGCCAGCAGCCAAGGGGTGACAACCGAGAATGAAAAACTGTTTTTT.

The V and J genes are TRBV6-9 and TRBJ2-1; possibly TRBD1 for D (5 bases). The germline gives CDR1 MNHGY, CDR2 SVAAGI. The length of the CDR3 is 16 residues. The V and J ends lost 6 bases and 9 bases respectively, with 24 bases between them. The CDR3 DNA reads as TGTGCCAGCAGCGCTGGTGAGGCCTTCGGAAGGGGTGAGCAGTTCTTC. This gives the protein CASSAGEAFGRGEQFF.

J is TRBJ2-5 and V is TRBV3-1 (or the pseudogene TRBV3-2), with 9 bases identical to TRBD1. The CDR3 extends over 14 amino acids. Germline CDR1 is LGHDT and CDR2 is YNNKEL (reference sequence). Trimming cost V 7 bases and J 5 bases; bases outside gene matches: 8. CDR3 sequence (DNA): TGTGCCAGCAAAACGACAGGGGGGGCGGAGACCCAGTACTTC. Residues: CASKTTGGAETQYF.

This clone was seen a single time. This chain joins TRBV18 and TRBJ2-1; a possible D gene is TRBD1 (7 bases). The CDR3 loop spans 15 amino acids. CDR1 is KGHSH, CDR2 LQKENI, per germline. Trimming took 0 bases from V and 6 from J, leaving 12 bases between them. This CDR3 reads CASSPPQGGGNEQFF. CDR3 DNA: TGTGCCAGCTCACCACCGCAGGGGGGAGGCAATGAGCAGTTCTTC.

This clone was seen only once. CDR3 amino acids: CASSPPTRQREFF. In nucleotides, the CDR3 is TGTGCCAGCTCACCACCAACTCGACAGCGGGAGTTCTTC. J is TRBJ2-1 and V is TRBV18; TRBD2 is a possible D gene (6 bases). CDR1 is KGHSH and CDR2 is LQKENI in the germline V gene. Trimming took off 0 bases at V and 14 bases at J, with 14 bases between the two ends. This CDR3 is 13 amino acids long. Based on the CDR3 plus reference TRBV18 and TRBJ2-1, the full variable domain is NAGVMQNPRHLVRRRGQEARLRCSPMKGHSHVYWYRQLPEEGLKFMVYLQKENIIDESGMPKERFSAEFPKEGPSILRIQQVVRGDSAAYFCASSPPTRQREFFGPGTRLTVL.

The chain recombines TRBV27 with TRBJ2-7, with TRBD1 matching 7 bases. J was trimmed by 3 bases and V by 6 bases; bases with no gene match: 11. From germline, CDR1 is MNHEY and CDR2 SMNVEV (reference sequence). This CDR3 is 15 amino acids long. The CDR3 DNA is TGTGCCAGCAGAACCGGGCGCAGGGGGAGCTACGAGCAGTACTTC. This translates into CASRTGRRGSYEQYF.

V is TRBV19 and J is TRBJ1-3; 7 nucleotides agree with TRBD1. CDR3 length: 15 residues. Germline CDR1 is LNHDA and CDR2 is SQIVND (reference sequence). The ends lost 11 bases at V and 4 bases at J; junction bases unmatched: 14. Written as DNA, the CDR3 is TGTGCCCGAAGTAGTGAGGGGGCAAGGGGAAACACCATATATTTT. Its translation is CARSSEGARGNTIYF. The full variable domain, completed using reference TRBV19 and TRBJ1-3, is DGGITQSPKYLFRKEGQNVTLSCEQNLNHDAMYWYRQDPGQGLRLIYYSQIVNDFQKGDIAEGYSVSREKKESFPLTVTSAQKNPTAFYLCARSSEGARGNTIYFGEGSWLTVV.

V is TRBV7-6 and J is TRBJ1-1; the D gene is possibly TRBD1 (6 bases). V lost 7 bases and J lost 1, with 19 bases in between. The CDR3 contains 16 residues. Germline-derived CDR1 and CDR2 are SGHVS and FNYEAQ. The CDR3 loop is CASTPREGTQNTEAFF. The CDR3, as DNA: TGTGCCAGCACCCCCCGGGAGGGGACACAGAACACTGAAGCTTTCTTT.

The chain is built from TRBV3-1 (or the pseudogene TRBV3-2) and TRBJ2-5; possible D gene TRBD2, 6 bases. V lost 4 bases and J 5 bases, leaving 11 bases between the germline ends. Germline V gene lookup returns CDR1 LGHDT and CDR2 YNNKEL (reference sequence). The CDR3 consists of 13 residues. In DNA, the CDR3 is TGTGCCAGCAGCCCGGGACTTGGGGAGACCCAGTACTTC. This translates into CASSPGLGETQYF.

The chain uses TRBV5-1 and TRBJ2-3; tentative D call: TRBD2 (5 bases). There are 12 residues in the CDR3. Germline V lookup: CDR1 SGHRS, CDR2 YFSETQ. Trimming took off 1 base at V and 5 bases at J, with 5 bases between the two ends. CDR3 sequence (DNA): TGCGCCAGCAGCTTGCGGGGAGATACGCAGTATTTT. Translation gives CASSLRGDTQYF.